This is a list of T cell receptor beta chains from one sample in a study of blood T cells in healthy people across ages. TCRdb analysed the 5' RACE reads with MiXCR anew, one entry per CDR3 protein. The sample has about 1.6 million distinct CDR3 sequences, about 31% seen once. Material for sequencing was blood. Source of these receptors: a woman in her twenties or thirties in good health. The CDR3 runs from the conserved cysteine through the conserved F or W. The D gene is left open where the match is weak. Size tells how often a clone was seen (once, few, many) or the class of an expanded clone, and some rows leave it out.

abundance: -
j_gene: TRBJ2-5
d_gene: -
v_gene: TRBV5-1
CDR3nt: TGCGCCAGCAGCTTGGCCGACTGGACTCAAGAGACCCAGTACTTC
CDR3aa: CASSLADWTQETQYF

abundance: -
j_gene: TRBJ2-3
d_gene: TRBD2
v_gene: TRBV20-1
CDR3nt: TGCAGTGGGGGGGGTATAGCGCCAGATACGCAGTATTTT
CDR3aa: CSGGGIAPDTQYF

abundance: -
j_gene: TRBJ1-2
d_gene: -
v_gene: TRBV11-2
CDR3nt: TGTGCCAGCAGTCCGAGCACCGGACCCTATGGCTACACCTTC
CDR3aa: CASSPSTGPYGYTF

abundance: once
j_gene: TRBJ2-1
d_gene: -
v_gene: TRBV15
CDR3nt: TGTGCCACCAGCACCGGAGGGGGCTTCTCCTACAATGAGCAGTTCTTC
CDR3aa: CATSTGGGFSYNEQFF

abundance: -
j_gene: TRBJ2-3
d_gene: TRBD2
v_gene: TRBV7-9
CDR3nt: TGTGCCCCATCCCCCCTAGCGGACGCCGGGACAGATACGCAGTATTTT
CDR3aa: CAPSPLADAGTDTQYF

abundance: few
j_gene: TRBJ2-1
d_gene: TRBD1
v_gene: TRBV5-1
CDR3nt: TGCGCCAGCCGTGGCCGGACATTCGGACAGGAGAACAATGAGCAGTTCTTC
CDR3aa: CASRGRTFGQENNEQFF

abundance: few
j_gene: TRBJ1-5
d_gene: -
v_gene: TRBV20-1
CDR3nt: TGCAGTGCTGTAGGGACGGTCAATCAGCCCCAGCATTTT
CDR3aa: CSAVGTVNQPQHF

abundance: -
j_gene: TRBJ2-3
d_gene: -
v_gene: TRBV20-1
CDR3nt: TGCAGTGCTAAGCCTCGGGCCCGCACAGATACGCAGTATTTT
CDR3aa: CSAKPRARTDTQYF

abundance: few
j_gene: TRBJ2-3
d_gene: TRBD1
v_gene: TRBV10-3
CDR3nt: TGTGCCATCAGTGGGAAAGGGACAGGGGCGACAGATACGCAGTATTTT
CDR3aa: CAISGKGTGATDTQYF

abundance: few
j_gene: TRBJ1-6
d_gene: TRBD1
v_gene: TRBV7-2
CDR3nt: TGTGCCAGCAGCTCACGCCGGGGGACAGGGGGAAGGTCACCCCTCCACTTT
CDR3aa: CASSSRRGTGGRSPLHF

abundance: many
j_gene: TRBJ2-1
d_gene: -
v_gene: TRBV6-2/TRBV6-3
CDR3nt: TGTGCCAGATCGTTAGCACCCGGGGAGCAGTTCTTC
CDR3aa: CARSLAPGEQFF

abundance: -
j_gene: TRBJ2-7
d_gene: TRBD1
v_gene: TRBV6-6
CDR3nt: TGTGCCAGCAGTTACGGGACAGGGGGCCGGTATGAGCAGTACTTC
CDR3aa: CASSYGTGGRYEQYF

abundance: few
j_gene: TRBJ2-3
d_gene: -
v_gene: TRBV12-3/TRBV12-4
CDR3nt: TGTGCCAGCACACCGGGACTTAACACAGATACGCAGTATTTT
CDR3aa: CASTPGLNTDTQYF

abundance: many
j_gene: TRBJ2-1
d_gene: TRBD2
v_gene: TRBV9
CDR3nt: TGTGCCAGCAGCGCTAGCGGTACCTACAATGAGCAGTTCTTC
CDR3aa: CASSASGTYNEQFF

abundance: -
j_gene: TRBJ2-3
d_gene: TRBD2
v_gene: TRBV9
CDR3nt: TGTGCCAGCAGCGTACATATACCGGTCGCGGGAGTCACAGATACGCAGTATTTT
CDR3aa: CASSVHIPVAGVTDTQYF

abundance: -
j_gene: TRBJ2-5
d_gene: -
v_gene: TRBV7-9
CDR3nt: -
CDR3aa: CASSFAGTDTIYFGETQYF

abundance: -
j_gene: TRBJ1-2
d_gene: TRBD1
v_gene: TRBV4-2
CDR3nt: TGTGCCAGCAGCCAAGAGAGACAGGGGGTCAATGGCTACACCTTC
CDR3aa: CASSQERQGVNGYTF

abundance: many
j_gene: TRBJ2-1
d_gene: -
v_gene: TRBV29-1
CDR3nt: TGCAGCGTTGTTTCTAGGAATGAGCAGTTCTTC
CDR3aa: CSVVSRNEQFF

abundance: once
j_gene: TRBJ2-3
d_gene: TRBD1
v_gene: TRBV10-3
CDR3nt: TGTGCCATCAGTAACCCACAGGGGGCGGCGTATTTT
CDR3aa: CAISNPQGAAYF

abundance: -
j_gene: TRBJ2-1
d_gene: -
v_gene: TRBV6-1
CDR3nt: TGTGCCAGCAGTGAGTTTTTCTCAGGGTTAACCTACAATGAGCAGTTCTTC
CDR3aa: CASSEFFSGLTYNEQFF